What follows are 12 T cell receptor beta chains derived from one specimen sequenced in a study of post-analysis software for immune sequencing data. Study-level results: The study found TRBV5-6, TRBV5-1 and TRBV20-1 among a handful of TRBV segments more frequent in patients than controls.

The library was made from cDNA and included unique molecular identifiers. TCRdb ran MiXCR on the PCR reads and lists one entry per CDR3 protein. The sample consists of roughly 200,000 distinct CDR3 sequences, approximately 30% of them appearing once. Antigen specificity for these receptors is unknown. Input material: blood. Receptors originate from a girl younger than 18 with multiple sclerosis.

This clonotype was observed many times. The chain joins TRBV7-2 to TRBJ2-7; TRBD2 agrees at 16 bases. Germline assignment: CDR1 SGHTA and CDR2 FQGNSA. The CDR3 covers 15 residues. V lost 3 bases, J lost 9 bases, and 5 bases stayed unmatched. The CDR3 DNA reads TGTGCCAGCAGCTTGGGGACTAGCGGGGGGGTCGGGCAGTACTTC. Translation: CASSLGTSGGVGQYF. The whole variable domain, filled in from reference TRBV7-2 and TRBJ2-7, reads GAGVSQSPSNKVTEKGKDVELRCDPISGHTALYWYRQSLGQGLEFLIYFQGNSAPDKSGLPSDRFSAERTGGSVSTLTIQRTQQEDSAVYLCASSLGTSGGVGQYFGPGTRLTVT.

In regard to this clonotype: A clone one base away is much larger, so this may be a read error. The V call is TRBV28, the J call TRBJ2-1, with D possibly being TRBD1 (6 bases). V shed 7 bases and J shed 5 bases, with 9 bases lying between them. The CDR3 is 12 residues long. Looked up from germline, CDR1 is MDHEN and CDR2 is SYDVKM. CDR3 DNA: TGTGCCAGCAATAAGGGGGACAATGAGCAGTTCTTC. Translated: CASNKGDNEQFF.

Turning to this clonotype: One end of the junction varies from germline; a read error may be responsible. The chain combines TRBV3-1 with TRBJ1-1; D is undetermined. The germline V gene encodes CDR1 LGHDT and CDR2 YNNKEL (reference sequence). The CDR3 spans 14 residues. Here the CDR3 reads CSSSQSGRNTEAFF. In nucleotides, the CDR3 is TGTTCCAGCAGCCAATCAGGAAGGAACACTGAAGCTTTCTTT.

Details on this clonotype: This may stem from a read error, because a much larger clone lies one nucleotide away. The chain couples TRBV28 to TRBJ2-5; 7 bases align to TRBD2. Germline V gene data show CDR1 as MDHEN and CDR2 as SYDVKM. The CDR3 length is 16 residues. DNA for the CDR3: TGTGCCAGCAGCACTATCGGACTAGGACGGGCAGAGACCCGGTACTTC. Amino acids: CASSTIGLGRAETRYF.

This clonotype appeared many times. The gene calls are TRBV7-9 and TRBJ2-1; D is possibly TRBD2 (5 bases). Per the germline V gene, CDR1 is SEHNR and CDR2 is FQNEAQ (reference sequence). V was pared by 5 bases and J by 7 bases, with 18 bases between. The CDR3 loop spans 15 amino acids. CDR3 DNA sequence: TGTGCCAGCAGCCCTGGGCGGGTCGGGATAAATGAGCAGTTCTTC. Encoded protein: CASSPGRVGINEQFF.

The chain joins TRBV12-3 or TRBV12-4 to TRBJ2-7; 8 bases match TRBD1. J was trimmed by 4 bases and V by 7 bases; bases with no gene match: 6. The CDR3 has 13 residues. CDR3: CASMSGGRYEQYF. The CDR3, as DNA: TGTGCCAGCATGTCAGGGGGCAGGTACGAGCAGTACTTC.

The chain recombines TRBV12-3 or TRBV12-4 with TRBJ1-4; 9 bases are a match to TRBD1. The CDR3 covers 15 residues. Unmatched junction bases numbered 5, after V lost 1 base and J lost 8 bases. The CDR3 is CASSLEDRGSEKLFF. The CDR3 DNA is TGTGCCAGCAGTTTAGAAGACAGGGGGTCCGAAAAACTGTTTTTT.

Many counts were recorded for this clonotype. CDR3 loop: CSVSSRTGGEETQYF. The DNA of the CDR3 is TGCAGCGTCAGTTCCCGGACAGGGGGGGAAGAGACCCAGTACTTC. This chain links TRBV29-1 with TRBJ2-5; 10 bases are shared with TRBD1. The V gene end was trimmed by 6 bases and the J gene end by 3 bases; junction bases not matched to a gene: 10. CDR3 length: 15 residues. The germline gives CDR1 SQVTM, CDR2 ANQGSEA.

The rearrangement links TRBV29-1 to TRBJ1-4, with 9 bases aligning to TRBD1. The CDR3 extends over 18 amino acids. Germline V CDR1 and CDR2: SQVTM, ANQGSEA. J gave up 6 bases and V 8 bases, and 22 bases lay outside the gene matches. The CDR3 sequence: CSPWDRVEGWWEDEKLFF. Written as DNA, the CDR3 is TGCAGCCCCTGGGACAGGGTTGAAGGATGGTGGGAAGATGAAAAACTGTTTTTT.

This chain joins TRBV5-6 and TRBJ2-4, with 9 bases identical to TRBD2. The ends lost 4 bases at V and 2 bases at J; junction bases unmatched: 13. In germline, CDR1 is SGHDT, CDR2 YYEEEE. The CDR3 covers 18 residues. The CDR3 loop is CASSLPGLAVNTKNIQYF. Written as DNA, the CDR3 is TGTGCCAGCAGCCTCCCGGGACTAGCAGTAAATACCAAAAACATTCAGTACTTC.

As concerns this clonotype: The junction and the germline gene differ at one end; a read error may be behind it. The chain employs TRBV5-1 and TRBJ1-5; unclear D gene. Germline CDR1 and CDR2: SGHRS and YFSETQ. The CDR3 spans 13 residues. CDR3 protein: CASSRSQNLPQHF. CDR3 sequence (DNA): TGCGCCAGCAGCAGAAGCCAGAATCTGCCCCAGCATTTT.

This clonotype was recorded a few times. The V call is TRBV7-2, the J call TRBJ1-1; D gene unclear. This CDR3 contains 15 residues. The germline V gene encodes CDR1 SGHTA and CDR2 FQGNSA. The V end was cut by 1 base, the J end by 11 bases, with 20 bases between. CDR3 DNA sequence: TGTGCCAGCAGCTTAGACTCGGGTGGGCTCGCCGGGGCTTTCTTT. Translating gives CASSLDSGGLAGAFF.